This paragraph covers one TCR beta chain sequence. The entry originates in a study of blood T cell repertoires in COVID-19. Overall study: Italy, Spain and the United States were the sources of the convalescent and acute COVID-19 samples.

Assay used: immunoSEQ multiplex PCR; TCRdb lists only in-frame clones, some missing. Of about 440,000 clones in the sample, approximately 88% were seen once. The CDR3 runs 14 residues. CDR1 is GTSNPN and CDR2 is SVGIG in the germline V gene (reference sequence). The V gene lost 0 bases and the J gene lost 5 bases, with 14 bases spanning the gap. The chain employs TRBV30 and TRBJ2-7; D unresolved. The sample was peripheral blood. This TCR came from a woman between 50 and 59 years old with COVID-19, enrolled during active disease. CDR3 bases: TGTGCCTGGAGTGTAGGTCTAGTTGGCGACGAGCAGTACTTC. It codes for CAWSVGLVGDEQYF.